The clone carrying this TCR beta chain was picked up a small number of times. The antigen is undetermined. This record belongs to a study of response to subunit inactivated influenza vaccine. Study-level findings and limits: Authors suggested seasonal influenza vaccinations each recruit few new T cells.

TCRdb reanalysed the RT-PCR reads using MiXCR and keeps one entry per CDR3 protein. The sample has about 160,000 distinct CDR3 sequences; roughly 10% are singletons. V lost 7 bases, J lost 0 bases, and 12 bases lay in between. Germline CDR1 DFQATT, CDR2 SNEGSKA (reference sequence). The CDR3 is made up of 13 amino acids. The material sequenced was non-naive T cells sorted from PBMCs, taken about 6 weeks after vaccination. The V call is TRBV20-1, the J call TRBJ1-2; D gene unclear. This TCR came from a man in his fifties or sixties who received an inactivated influenza vaccine. CDR3: CSGSALTNYGYTF. CDR3 sequence (DNA): TGCAGTGGATCAGCCCTCACTAACTATGGCTACACCTTC.